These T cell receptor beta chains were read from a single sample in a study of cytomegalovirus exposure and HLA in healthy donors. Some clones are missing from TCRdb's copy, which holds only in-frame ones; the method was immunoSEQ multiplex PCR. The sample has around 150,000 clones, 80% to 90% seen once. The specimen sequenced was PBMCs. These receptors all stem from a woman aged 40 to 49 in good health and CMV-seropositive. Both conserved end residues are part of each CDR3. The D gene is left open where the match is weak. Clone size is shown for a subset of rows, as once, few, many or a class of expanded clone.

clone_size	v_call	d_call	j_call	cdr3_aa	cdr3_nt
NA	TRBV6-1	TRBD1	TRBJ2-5	CASSLDRVVETQYF	TGTGCCAGCAGCCTAGACAGGGTGGTAGAGACCCAGTACTTC
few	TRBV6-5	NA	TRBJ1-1	CASSPSEVLDTEAFF	TGTGCCAGCAGCCCCTCCGAGGTTTTGGACACTGAAGCTTTCTTT
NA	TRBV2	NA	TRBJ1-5	CASSEGVGIQLGTQPQHF	TGTGCCAGCAGTGAAGGTGTGGGGATTCAACTAGGAACTCAGCCCCAGCATTTT
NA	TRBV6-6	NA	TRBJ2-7	CASSRLQGYEQYF	TGTGCCAGCAGTAGACTACAGGGCTACGAGCAGTACTTC
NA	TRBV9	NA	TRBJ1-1	CASSVLGTSEAFF	TGTGCCAGCAGCGTACTGGGAACTAGTGAAGCTTTCTTT
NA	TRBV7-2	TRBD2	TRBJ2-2	CASSRLAGATGELFF	TGTGCCAGCAGCCGACTAGCGGGGGCGACCGGGGAGCTGTTTTTT
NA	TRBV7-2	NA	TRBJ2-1	CASSPPNNEQFF	TGTGCCAGCAGCCCCCCCAACAATGAGCAGTTCTTC
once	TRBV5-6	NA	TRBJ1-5	CASSLGGRGNQPQHF	TGTGCCAGCAGCTTGGGTGGCAGGGGCAATCAGCCCCAGCATTTT
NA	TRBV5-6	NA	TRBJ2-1	CASSTGQNEQFF	TGTGCCAGCAGCACGGGTCAGAATGAGCAGTTCTTC
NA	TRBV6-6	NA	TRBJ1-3	CASSYSDTASGNTIYF	TGTGCCAGCAGTTACTCGGACACCGCCTCTGGAAACACCATATATTTT
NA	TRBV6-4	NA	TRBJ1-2	CASSGKGLNYGYTF	TGTGCCAGCAGTGGAAAGGGACTGAACTATGGCTACACCTTC
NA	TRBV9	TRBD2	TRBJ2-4	CASSPSAGGTVIQYF	TGTGCCAGCAGCCCCTCCGCGGGAGGAACTGTCATTCAGTACTTC
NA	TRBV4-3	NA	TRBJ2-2	CASSQEGGNTGELFF	TGCGCCAGCAGCCAAGAGGGGGGAAACACCGGGGAGCTGTTTTTT
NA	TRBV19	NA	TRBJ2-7	CASSPGGPPRDEQYF	TGTGCCAGTAGTCCGGGGGGCCCTCCTAGGGACGAGCAGTACTTC
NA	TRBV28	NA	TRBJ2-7	CASRIKWVSGSHEQYF	TGTGCCAGCAGAATTAAATGGGTATCGGGTTCCCACGAGCAGTACTTC
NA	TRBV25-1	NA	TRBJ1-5	CASSETGWGQPQHF	TGTGCCAGCAGTGAAACAGGGTGGGGACAGCCCCAGCATTTT